The 20 T cell receptor beta chains given below trace back to one sample, sequenced in a study of CD8 T cells in Susac syndrome. RNA was extracted with the RNeasy kit, and a quantity of roughly 0.45 to 1 ug was reverse transcribed using random hexamers. TCRdb recomputed calls from the immunoSEQ multiplex PCR reads with MiXCR, one row per CDR3 protein. This sample carries more than 120,000 distinct CDR3 sequences, approximately 93% of them seen once, and the ten largest clones take approximately 0.08%. What was sequenced was CD4+ T cells from PBMCs. The receptors come from a human donor in good health.

The rearrangement uses TRBV20-1 and TRBJ2-7; D is uncertain. CDR3 length: 12 amino acids. Germline CDR1 is DFQATT and CDR2 is SNEGSKA (reference sequence). V was shortened by 3 bases and J by 3 bases, with 9 bases between the two germline ends. The CDR3 DNA is TGCAGTGCTAGGTCCACCGACTACGAGCAGTACTTC. Protein sequence: CSARSTDYEQYF.

The CDR3 protein is CASSLAGGPGETQYF. CDR3 DNA sequence: TGTGCCAGCAGCTTAGCGGGAGGGCCGGGGGAGACCCAGTACTTC. The chain combines TRBV7-2 with TRBJ2-5; 7 bases align to TRBD2. The germline gives CDR1 SGHTA, CDR2 FQGNSA. The CDR3 loop spans 15 amino acids. Trimming took 0 bases from V and 5 from J; bases not matched to a gene: 6.

The V call is TRBV4-1, the J call TRBJ1-2; D remains ambiguous. The V and J ends lost 1 base and 4 bases respectively, with 13 bases between them. Germline V gene data show CDR1 as MGHRA and CDR2 as YSYEKL. There are 15 residues in the CDR3. The CDR3 sequence: CASSQGEATGYGYTF. The CDR3 nucleotides read TGCGCCAGCAGCCAAGGAGAGGCAACTGGCTATGGCTACACCTTC.

J is TRBJ1-5 and V is TRBV19; D gene ambiguous. Germline values: CDR1 LNHDA, CDR2 SQIVND (reference sequence). Trimming stripped 5 bases from V and 5 bases from J, with 10 bases between. The CDR3 runs to 13 residues. CDR3 amino acids: CASSGNRHQPQHF. Here the CDR3 DNA reads TGTGCCAGTAGTGGGAACAGACATCAGCCCCAGCATTTT.

This sequence joins TRBV15 and TRBJ2-1; TRBD2 agrees at 11 bases. The V gene's germline CDR1 is LNHNV and CDR2 YYDKDF (reference sequence). This CDR3 contains 13 residues. Germline trimming cut 3 bases from V and 12 bases from J; bases unmatched to any gene: 4. CDR3 in amino acids: CATSRVLAGGQFF. The DNA for the CDR3 is TGTGCCACCAGCAGGGTGCTAGCGGGAGGGCAGTTCTTC.

The V gene is TRBV20-1, the J gene TRBJ2-5, with D perhaps TRBD2 (6 bases). The length of the CDR3 is 11 residues. Trimming removed 7 bases at V and 0 bases at J, with 6 bases between. Germline V gene lookup returns CDR1 DFQATT and CDR2 SNEGSKA (reference sequence). The CDR3 is CSGDYQETQYF. Written as DNA, the CDR3 is TGCAGTGGGGACTACCAAGAGACCCAGTACTTC.

The rearrangement links TRBV2 to TRBJ1-5, with TRBD1 matching 10 bases. Germline V CDR1 and CDR2: SNHLY, FYNNEI. V shed 6 bases and J 4 bases; nucleotides not matched to a gene: 6. The CDR3 length is 15 residues. For the CDR3, the DNA is TGTGCCAGCAGCATCGGACAGGGGGGGAATCAGCCCCAGCATTTT. Its protein product is CASSIGQGGNQPQHF.

The rearrangement uses TRBV20-1 and TRBJ1-4; 11 nucleotides match TRBD1. Germline-derived CDR1 and CDR2 are DFQATT and SNEGSKA (reference sequence). V was clipped by 5 bases and J by 5 bases; unmatched bases: 4. The CDR3 has 14 amino acids. The CDR3 region is CSAGRTGGNEKLFF. DNA of the CDR3: TGCAGTGCTGGTCGGACAGGGGGCAATGAAAAACTGTTTTTT.

The chain links TRBV19 to TRBJ1-5, with a tentative D call TRBD1 (5 bases). The CDR3 is 17 amino acids. Germline CDR1 is LNHDA and CDR2 is SQIVND (reference sequence). Trimming removed 2 bases from V and 2 bases from J, with 16 bases in between. CDR3 region: CASSITGTLFGNQPQHF. CDR3 coding DNA: TGTGCCAGTAGTATAACGGGGACTCTTTTCGGCAATCAGCCCCAGCATTTT.

This rearrangement joins TRBV5-1 to TRBJ1-5; D call uncertain. V gave up 2 bases and J gave up 1 base, with 4 bases separating them. This CDR3 has 13 residues. Germline loops: CDR1 SGHRS, CDR2 YFSETQ. CDR3 in DNA: TGCGCCAGCAGCTTCGAGAGCAATCAGCCCCAGCATTTT. This translates into CASSFESNQPQHF.

The V call is TRBV27, the J call TRBJ1-2; D ambiguous. V gave up 8 bases and J gave up 3 bases, with 16 bases separating them. CDR1 is MNHEY and CDR2 is SMNVEV in the germline V gene (reference sequence). The CDR3 runs 14 residues. CDR3 protein: CASRVGVFDYGYTF. Here the CDR3 DNA reads TGTGCCAGCCGGGTTGGGGTATTCGACTATGGCTACACCTTC.

The V call is TRBV30, the J call TRBJ2-3; D is unresolved. Per the germline V gene, CDR1 is GTSNPN and CDR2 is SVGIG (reference sequence). The V and J ends lost 2 bases and 3 bases respectively, with 12 bases between them. This CDR3 comprises 14 residues. Here the CDR3 reads CAWSMRKPTDTQYF. CDR3 nucleotide sequence: TGTGCCTGGAGTATGCGGAAACCTACAGATACGCAGTATTTT.

This clonotype was picked up one time. This chain uses TRBV5-1 with TRBJ2-6, with unresolved D. Germline CDR1 and CDR2: SGHRS and YFSETQ. The CDR3 has 16 residues. V shed 4 bases and J shed 0 bases, with 11 bases lying between them. The CDR3 sequence is CASSPSEHSGANVLTF. The DNA of the CDR3 is TGCGCCAGCAGCCCCTCGGAACACTCTGGGGCCAACGTCCTGACTTTC.

This clonotype was recorded once. The chain has TRBV4-2 and TRBJ2-5; 7 nucleotides match TRBD1. CDR3 length equals 14 residues. After removal of 0 bases from V and 7 bases from J, the junction contained 5 bases not matched to a gene. CDR1 and CDR2 (germline): LGHNA, YNFKEQ. The CDR3 spells CASSQERGLGTQYF. The CDR3 nucleotides read TGTGCCAGCAGCCAAGAAAGGGGGCTCGGGACCCAGTACTTC.

V gene TRBV5-1 combines with J gene TRBJ2-7; no reliable D call. The CDR3 consists of 13 residues. Trimming shortened V by 4 bases and J by 3 bases, and 11 bases separated the two germline ends. Germline V gene data show CDR1 as SGHRS and CDR2 as YFSETQ. CDR3 sequence: CASSPEFGYEQYF. CDR3 coding DNA: TGCGCCAGCAGCCCTGAGTTTGGCTACGAGCAGTACTTC.

J is TRBJ2-2 and V is TRBV20-1; TRBD1 aligns across 7 bases. CDR3 length: 15 amino acids. Germline V CDR1 and CDR2: DFQATT, SNEGSKA (reference sequence). Trimming at V came to 6 bases and at J to 1 base, leaving 8 bases not matched to a gene. The CDR3 protein is CSAPARGKNTGELFF. The CDR3 DNA reads as TGCAGTGCCCCGGCCAGGGGGAAGAACACCGGGGAGCTGTTTTTT.

The V call is TRBV7-6, the J call TRBJ2-5; 15 nucleotides line up with TRBD2. After removal of 1 base from V and 3 bases from J, the junction contained 0 bases not matched to a gene. Germline-derived CDR1 and CDR2 are SGHVS and FNYEAQ. This CDR3 spans 16 amino acids. CDR3 sequence reads: CASSLGTSGREETQYF. In nucleotides, the CDR3 is TGTGCCAGCAGCTTAGGGACTAGCGGGAGGGAAGAGACCCAGTACTTC.

This clonotype came up once. The gene calls are TRBV7-9 and TRBJ2-1; the D is unclear. Germline assignment: CDR1 SEHNR and CDR2 FQNEAQ (reference sequence). The CDR3 length is 15 residues. V lost 1 base and J 9 bases, leaving 16 bases between the germline ends. The CDR3 loop reads CASSLGTLGMGEQFF. CDR3 sequence (DNA): TGTGCCAGCAGCTTAGGGACGCTCGGAATGGGTGAGCAGTTCTTC. Full variable domain (missing parts from reference TRBV7-9 and TRBJ2-1): DTGVSQNPRHKITKRGQNVTFRCDPISEHNRLYWYRQTLGQGPEFLTYFQNEAQLEKSRLLSDRFSAERPKGSFSTLEIQRTEQGDSAMYLCASSLGTLGMGEQFFGPGTRLTVL.

This chain connects TRBV28 to TRBJ2-1; the D is unclear. The germline V and J ends were trimmed by 3 bases and 7 bases, with 13 bases remaining between them. Germline CDR1 reads MDHEN; CDR2 reads SYDVKM. This CDR3 is built from 14 residues. The CDR3 nucleotides read TGTGCCAGCAGTTTGGGCTCCTTTTGGAATGAGCAGTTCTTC. It encodes CASSLGSFWNEQFF.

V and J are TRBV6-5 and TRBJ1-4, with D tentatively TRBD1 (6 bases). The CDR3 consists of 14 residues. The V gene lost 4 bases and the J gene lost 7 bases, with 13 bases spanning the gap. Germline V gene data show CDR1 as MNHEY and CDR2 as SVGAGI. In nucleotides, the CDR3 is TGTGCCAGCAGTTGGGGGCGGATTGGTGAAAAACTGTTTTTT. Protein: CASSWGRIGEKLFF.